This T cell receptor beta chain came from a study of CD8 T cells in Susac syndrome. Random-hexamer reverse transcription was applied to roughly 0.5 to 1 ug RNA. MiXCR, applied by TCRdb to the immunoSEQ multiplex PCR reads, yields one record per CDR3 protein. The table records about 21,000 distinct CDR3 sequences, approximately 93% of them present only once. The CDR3 loop spans 17 amino acids. The V gene's germline CDR1 is LGHNA and CDR2 YSLEER. Trimming removed 0 bases from V and 9 bases from J, with 18 bases in between. The sequenced material came from CD8+ T cells from PBMCs. The clonotype was recovered from a human donor in good health. The rearrangement links TRBV4-3 to TRBJ1-6; D ambiguous. The CDR3 DNA reads as TGCGCCAGCAGCCAAGATGGCCCCCCGGCCAGTGTTTCACCCCTCCACTTT. This sequence encodes CASSQDGPPASVSPLHF.